This record concerns one TCR beta chain sequence. These data come from a study of blood T cell repertoires in COVID-19. Study-level background: Some COVID-19 samples were acute and others convalescent; all came from the United States, Italy and Spain. From T cells, B-cell-depleted T cells, or PBMCs came the material, which was cDNA or gDNA.

Per the authors' pipeline: Estimated nucleated cell counts came from reference gene primer amplification. Measured with immunoSEQ multiplex PCR; TCRdb has only the in-frame clones, and not every one. That table gives V, J and clone size, and the DNA gave D and trimming. The repertoire holds fewer than 300,000 clones, with approximately 85% as singletons. Seattle patients were enrolled while actively infected and followed longitudinally. This CDR3 spans 14 amino acids. V was shortened by 5 bases and J by 4 bases, with 11 bases between the two germline ends. Germline V lookup: CDR1 SGHTA, CDR2 FQGTGA. The sequenced sample consisted of peripheral blood. The rearrangement uses TRBV7-3 and TRBJ2-2; the D is unclear. The source of this sequence is a human donor with COVID-19, enrolled during active disease. The donor label of this sample is uncertain. The DNA of the CDR3 is TGTGCCAGCAGCCGGTTCCGAGGCACCGGGGAGCTGTTTTTT. Translated, it gives CASSRFRGTGELFF.